This section outlines one T cell receptor (beta chain) sequence together with its context. This entry belongs to a study of shared clonotypes between healthy human individuals. This table comes from immunoSEQ multiplex PCR, and its TCRdb copy is limited to in-frame clones, with some not included. Here the sample spans roughly 2 million clones, roughly 96% being singletons. The CDR3 runs to 16 residues. CDR1 and CDR2 from the germline V gene are MGHRA and YSYEKL. Trimming removed 6 bases from V and 3 bases from J; junction bases left unmatched: 8. V usage is TRBV4-1 and J usage is TRBJ2-3; TRBD2 matches at 11 bases. Sequenced: naive CD4+ T cells sorted from blood. The subset denotes: CD45RA+ positively selected. This clonotype originated in a man aged 18 to 35 in good health. CDR3 protein: CASRRIAGGETDTQYF. The CDR3 DNA reads as TGCGCCAGCAGACGCATAGCGGGGGGGGAGACAGATACGCAGTATTTT.